This T cell receptor (beta chain) stems from a study of blood T cells in healthy people across ages. Through a sample-barcoded 5' primer and a J-beta primer mix, a second PCR was run for 7 to 11 cycles. TCRdb re-called the 5' RACE reads with MiXCR, one entry per CDR3 protein. The sample lists 850,000 to 950,000 distinct CDR3 sequences, more than 25% seen once, with around a sixth in the top ten. A minimum of 6 million PBMCs was isolated per sample. To note about this clonotype: A much larger clone sits a single nucleotide away, making a read error possible.

The CDR3 extends over 14 amino acids. Germline values: CDR1 DFQATT, CDR2 SNEGSKA (reference sequence). Source material: blood. This clonotype was obtained from a woman of 80 years or more in good health. V gene TRBV20-1 combines with J gene TRBJ2-1, with 11 bases fitting TRBD2. The assigned J gene may be wrong: the sequence end matches TRBJ2-7 better. The CDR3 nucleotides are TGCAGTGCTACCGGGACTAGCGGCTACAATGAGCAGTACTTC. It encodes CSATGTSGYNEQYF.